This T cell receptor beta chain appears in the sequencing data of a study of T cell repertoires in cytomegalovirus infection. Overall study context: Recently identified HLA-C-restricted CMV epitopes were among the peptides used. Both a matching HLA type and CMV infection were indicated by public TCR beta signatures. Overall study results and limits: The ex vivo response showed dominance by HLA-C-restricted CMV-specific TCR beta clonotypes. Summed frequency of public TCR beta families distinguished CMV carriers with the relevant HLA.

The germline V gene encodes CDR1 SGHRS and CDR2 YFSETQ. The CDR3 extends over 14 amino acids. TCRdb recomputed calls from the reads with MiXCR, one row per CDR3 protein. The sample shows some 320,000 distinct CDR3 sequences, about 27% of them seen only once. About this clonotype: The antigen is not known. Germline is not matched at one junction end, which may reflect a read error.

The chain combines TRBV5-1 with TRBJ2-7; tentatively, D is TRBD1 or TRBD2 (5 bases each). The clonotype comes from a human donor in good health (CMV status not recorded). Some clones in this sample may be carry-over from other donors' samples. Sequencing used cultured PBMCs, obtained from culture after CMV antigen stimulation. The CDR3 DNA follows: TGTGCCAGCAGCCCGGGACCCGAGGCCTACGAGCAGTACTTC. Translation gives CASSPGPEAYEQYF.